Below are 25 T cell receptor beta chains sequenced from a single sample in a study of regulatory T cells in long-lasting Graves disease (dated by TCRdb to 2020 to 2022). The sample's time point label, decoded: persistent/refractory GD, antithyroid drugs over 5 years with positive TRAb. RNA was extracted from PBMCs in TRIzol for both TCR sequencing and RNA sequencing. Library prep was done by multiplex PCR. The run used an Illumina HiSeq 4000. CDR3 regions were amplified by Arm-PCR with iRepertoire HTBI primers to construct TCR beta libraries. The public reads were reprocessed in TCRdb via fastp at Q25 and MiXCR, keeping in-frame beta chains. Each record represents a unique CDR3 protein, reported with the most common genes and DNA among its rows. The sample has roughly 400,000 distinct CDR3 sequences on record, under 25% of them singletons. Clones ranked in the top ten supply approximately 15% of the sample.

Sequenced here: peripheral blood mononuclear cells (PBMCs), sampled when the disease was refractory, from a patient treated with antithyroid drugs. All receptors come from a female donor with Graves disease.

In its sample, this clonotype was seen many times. The CDR3 DNA reads TGTGCCATATCATCAAGCAGAGAGAACACTGAAGCTTTCTTT. This codes for CAISSSRENTEAFF. This chain uses TRBV10-3 with TRBJ1-1; no clear D. Germline loops: CDR1 ENHRY, CDR2 SYGVKD. CDR3 length: 14 amino acids. The V gene lost 9 bases and the J gene lost 1 base, with 15 bases spanning the gap.

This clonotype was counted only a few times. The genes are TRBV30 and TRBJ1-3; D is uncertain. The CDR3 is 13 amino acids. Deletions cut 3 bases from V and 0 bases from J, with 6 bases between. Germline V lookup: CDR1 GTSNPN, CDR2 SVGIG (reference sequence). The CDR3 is CAWSPFSGNTIYF. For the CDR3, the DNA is TGTGCCTGGAGCCCTTTCTCTGGAAACACCATATATTTT.

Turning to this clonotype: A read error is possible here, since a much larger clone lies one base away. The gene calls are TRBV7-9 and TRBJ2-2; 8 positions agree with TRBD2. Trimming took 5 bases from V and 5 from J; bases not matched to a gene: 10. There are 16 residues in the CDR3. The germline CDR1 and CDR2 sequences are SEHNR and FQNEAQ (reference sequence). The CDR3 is CASSPRRASGTGELFF. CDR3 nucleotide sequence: TGTGCCAGCAGCCCCCGTAGGGCTAGCGGGACCGGGGAGCTGTTTTTT.

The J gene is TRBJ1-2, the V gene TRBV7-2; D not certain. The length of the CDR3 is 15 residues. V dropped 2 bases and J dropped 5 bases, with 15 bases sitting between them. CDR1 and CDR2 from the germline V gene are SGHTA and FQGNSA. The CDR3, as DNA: TGTGCCAGCAGCTTAATCCCGGGCCCTGGGTATGGCTACACCTTC. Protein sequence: CASSLIPGPGYGYTF.

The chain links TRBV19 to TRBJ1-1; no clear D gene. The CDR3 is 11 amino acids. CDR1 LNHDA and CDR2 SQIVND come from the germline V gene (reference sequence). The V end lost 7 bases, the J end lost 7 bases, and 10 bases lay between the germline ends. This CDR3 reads CASTLWSEAFF. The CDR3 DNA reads TGTGCCAGTACCCTGTGGAGTGAAGCTTTCTTT. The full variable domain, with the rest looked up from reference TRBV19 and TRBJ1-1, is DGGITQSPKYLFRKEGQNVTLSCEQNLNHDAMYWYRQDPGQGLRLIYYSQIVNDFQKGDIAEGYSVSREKKESFPLTVTSAQKNPTAFYLCASTLWSEAFFGQGTRLTVV.

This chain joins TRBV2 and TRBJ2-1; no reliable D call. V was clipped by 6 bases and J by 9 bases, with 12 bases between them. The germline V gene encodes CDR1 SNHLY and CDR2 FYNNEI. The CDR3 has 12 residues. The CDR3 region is CASRSTWGEQFF. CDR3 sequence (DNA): TGTGCCAGCAGGTCGACCTGGGGTGAGCAGTTCTTC.

CDR3 residues: CASSAGGYTGELFF. DNA for the CDR3: TGTGCCAGCAGCGCGGGAGGGTACACCGGGGAGCTGTTTTTT. The chain combines TRBV5-4 with TRBJ2-2, with 9 positions matching TRBD2. This CDR3 contains 14 residues. CDR1 and CDR2 from the germline V gene are SGHNT and YYREEE (reference sequence). Trimming took 4 bases from V and 3 from J; bases not matched to a gene: 1.

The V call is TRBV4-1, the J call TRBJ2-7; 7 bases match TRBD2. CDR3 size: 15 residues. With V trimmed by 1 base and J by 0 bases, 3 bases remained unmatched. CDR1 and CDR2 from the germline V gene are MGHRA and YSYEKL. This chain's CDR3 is CASSQGRGSSYEQYF. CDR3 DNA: TGCGCCAGCAGCCAAGGGCGGGGGAGCTCCTACGAGCAGTACTTC.

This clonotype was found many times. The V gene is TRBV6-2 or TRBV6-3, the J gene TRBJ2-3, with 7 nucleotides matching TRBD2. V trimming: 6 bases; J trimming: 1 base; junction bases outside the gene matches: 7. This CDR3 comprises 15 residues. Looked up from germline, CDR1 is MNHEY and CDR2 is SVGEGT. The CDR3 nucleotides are TGTGCCAGCAGCTACGGGAGGAGGGGCACAGATACGCAGTATTTT. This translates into CASSYGRRGTDTQYF.

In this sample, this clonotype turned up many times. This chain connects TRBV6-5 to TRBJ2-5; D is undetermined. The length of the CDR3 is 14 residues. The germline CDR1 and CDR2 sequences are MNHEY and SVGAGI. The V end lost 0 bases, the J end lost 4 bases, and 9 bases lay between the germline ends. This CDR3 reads CASSYSGGIETQYF. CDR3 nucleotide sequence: TGTGCCAGCAGTTACTCCGGTGGGATAGAGACCCAGTACTTC.

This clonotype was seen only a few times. The CDR3 DNA sequence: TGCAGTGCTAGACAGAAGGGGAATCAGCCCCAGCATTTT. This codes for CSARQKGNQPQHF. The chain uses TRBV20-1 and TRBJ1-5; D is possibly TRBD1 (5 bases). V was clipped by 2 bases and J by 4 bases, with 9 bases between them. The CDR3 loop spans 13 amino acids. Per germline, CDR1 DFQATT and CDR2 SNEGSKA (reference sequence).

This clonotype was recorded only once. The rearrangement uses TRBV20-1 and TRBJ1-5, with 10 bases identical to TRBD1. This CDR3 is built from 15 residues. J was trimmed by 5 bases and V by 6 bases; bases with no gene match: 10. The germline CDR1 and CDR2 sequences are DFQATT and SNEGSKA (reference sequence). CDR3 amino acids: CSAIPGQGFYQPQHF. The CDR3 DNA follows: TGCAGTGCCATCCCGGGACAGGGGTTTTATCAGCCCCAGCATTTT.

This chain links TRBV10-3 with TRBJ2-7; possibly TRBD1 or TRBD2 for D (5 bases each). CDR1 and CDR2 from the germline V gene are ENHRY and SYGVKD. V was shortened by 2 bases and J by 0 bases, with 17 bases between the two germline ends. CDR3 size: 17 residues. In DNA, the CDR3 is TGTGCCATCAGTGAGCCCCGGGGACGGGGAAGCTCCTACGAGCAGTACTTC. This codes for CAISEPRGRGSSYEQYF.

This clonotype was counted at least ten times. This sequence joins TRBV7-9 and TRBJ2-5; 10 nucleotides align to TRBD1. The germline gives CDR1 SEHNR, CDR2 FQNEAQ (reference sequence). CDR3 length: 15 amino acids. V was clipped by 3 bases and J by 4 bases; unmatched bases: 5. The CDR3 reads CASSFIDRGPETQYF. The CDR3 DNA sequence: TGTGCCAGCAGCTTCATCGACAGGGGGCCAGAGACCCAGTACTTC.

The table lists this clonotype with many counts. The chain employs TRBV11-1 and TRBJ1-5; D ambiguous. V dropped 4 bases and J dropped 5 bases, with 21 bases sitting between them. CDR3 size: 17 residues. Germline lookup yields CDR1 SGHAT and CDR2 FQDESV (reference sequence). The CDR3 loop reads CASSSRRILDLHQPQHF. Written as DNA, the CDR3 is TGTGCCAGCAGCTCACGGAGGATATTGGACCTGCATCAGCCCCAGCATTTT.

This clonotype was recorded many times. CDR3 sequence (DNA): TGTGCCAGCAGTCCCGGGACAGGGTTTCCCGATGTGTACTTC. Encoded protein: CASSPGTGFPDVYF. This chain uses TRBV28 with TRBJ2-4; TRBD1 agrees at 9 bases. The CDR3 has 14 amino acids. In germline, CDR1 is MDHEN, CDR2 SYDVKM. With 5 bases clipped from V and 15 bases from J, the junction kept 14 bases outside the gene matches.

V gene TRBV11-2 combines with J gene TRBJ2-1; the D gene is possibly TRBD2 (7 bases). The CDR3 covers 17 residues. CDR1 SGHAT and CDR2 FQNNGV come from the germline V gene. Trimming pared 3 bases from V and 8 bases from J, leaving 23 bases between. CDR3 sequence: CASSFSRGRVLYDEQFF. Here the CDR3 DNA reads TGTGCCAGCAGCTTCTCGCGGGGGCGCGTTTTGTATGATGAGCAGTTCTTC.

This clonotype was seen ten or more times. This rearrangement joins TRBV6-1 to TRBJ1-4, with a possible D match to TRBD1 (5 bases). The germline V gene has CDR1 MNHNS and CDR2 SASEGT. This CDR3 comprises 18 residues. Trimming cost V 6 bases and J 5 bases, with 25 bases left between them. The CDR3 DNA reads TGTGCCAGCAGAGAGACAGCCTCCGGGACCACTGGGAATGAAAAACTGTTTTTT. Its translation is CASRETASGTTGNEKLFF.

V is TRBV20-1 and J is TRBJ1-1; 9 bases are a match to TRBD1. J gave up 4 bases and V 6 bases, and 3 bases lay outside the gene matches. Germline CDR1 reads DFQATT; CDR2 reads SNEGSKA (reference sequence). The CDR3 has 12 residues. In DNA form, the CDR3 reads TGCAGTGCCGGACAGGGGACCACTGAAGCTTTCTTT. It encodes CSAGQGTTEAFF.

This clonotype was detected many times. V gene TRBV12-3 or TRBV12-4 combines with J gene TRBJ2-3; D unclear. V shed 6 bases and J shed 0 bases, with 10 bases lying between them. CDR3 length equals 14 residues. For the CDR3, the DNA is TGTGCCAGCAGACCTATCATTAGCACAGATACGCAGTATTTT. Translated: CASRPIISTDTQYF.

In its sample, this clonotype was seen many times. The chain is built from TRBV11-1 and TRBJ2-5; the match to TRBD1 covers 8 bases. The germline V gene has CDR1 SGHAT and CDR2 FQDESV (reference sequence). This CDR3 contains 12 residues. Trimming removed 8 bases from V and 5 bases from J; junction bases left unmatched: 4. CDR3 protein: CASETGVETQYF. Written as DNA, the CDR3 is TGTGCCAGCGAGACAGGGGTGGAGACCCAGTACTTC.

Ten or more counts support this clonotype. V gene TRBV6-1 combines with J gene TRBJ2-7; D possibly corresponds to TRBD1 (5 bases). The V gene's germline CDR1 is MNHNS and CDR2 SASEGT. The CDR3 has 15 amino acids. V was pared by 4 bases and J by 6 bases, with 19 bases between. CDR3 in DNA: TGTGCCAGCAGTGTCTGGACACCAAGGACGGCCGAGCAGTACTTC. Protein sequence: CASSVWTPRTAEQYF.

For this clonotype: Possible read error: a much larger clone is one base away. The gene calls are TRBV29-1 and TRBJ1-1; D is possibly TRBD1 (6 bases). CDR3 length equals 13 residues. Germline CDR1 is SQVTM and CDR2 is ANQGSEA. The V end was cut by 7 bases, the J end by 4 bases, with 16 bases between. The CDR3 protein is CSASTGWGTEAFF. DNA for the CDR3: TGCAGCGCCTCGACAGGTTGGGGCACTGAAGCTTTCTTT.

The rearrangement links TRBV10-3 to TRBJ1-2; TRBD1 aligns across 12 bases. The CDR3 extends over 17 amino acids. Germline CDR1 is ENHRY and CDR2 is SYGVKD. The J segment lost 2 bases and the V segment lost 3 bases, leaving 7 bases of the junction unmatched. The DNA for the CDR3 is TGTGCCATCAGTGAAAGGGGGACAGGGGGCGAGAACTATGGCTACACCTTC. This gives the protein CAISERGTGGENYGYTF.

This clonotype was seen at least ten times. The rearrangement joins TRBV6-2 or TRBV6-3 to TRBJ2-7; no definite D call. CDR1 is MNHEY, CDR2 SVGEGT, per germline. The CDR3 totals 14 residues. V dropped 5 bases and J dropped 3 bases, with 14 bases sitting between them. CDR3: CASSDLVSNYEQYF. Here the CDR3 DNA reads TGTGCCAGCAGTGACCTAGTGTCGAACTACGAGCAGTACTTC.